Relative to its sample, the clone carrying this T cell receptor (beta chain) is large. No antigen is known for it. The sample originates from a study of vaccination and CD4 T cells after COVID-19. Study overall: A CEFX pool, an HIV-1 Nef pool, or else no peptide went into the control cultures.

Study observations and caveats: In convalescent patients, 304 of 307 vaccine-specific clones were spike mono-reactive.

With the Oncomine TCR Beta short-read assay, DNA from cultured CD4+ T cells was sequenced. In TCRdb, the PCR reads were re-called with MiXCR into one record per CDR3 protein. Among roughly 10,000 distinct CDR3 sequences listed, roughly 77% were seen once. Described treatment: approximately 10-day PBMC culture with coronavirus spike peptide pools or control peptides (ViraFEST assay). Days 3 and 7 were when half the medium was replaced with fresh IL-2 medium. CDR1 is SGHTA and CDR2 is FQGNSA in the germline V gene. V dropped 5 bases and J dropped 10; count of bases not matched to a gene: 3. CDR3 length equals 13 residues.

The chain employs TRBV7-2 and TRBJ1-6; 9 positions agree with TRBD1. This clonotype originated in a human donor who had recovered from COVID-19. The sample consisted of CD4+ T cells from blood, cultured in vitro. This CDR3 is CASSRDRDSPLHF. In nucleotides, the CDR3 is TGTGCCAGCAGCCGGGACAGGGACTCACCCCTCCACTTT.